This TCR beta chain is drawn from a study of T cells in Graves' hyperthyroidism and ophthalmopathy. General study points: Ophthalmopathy onset followed model prediction by a median about seven months. Among clonotypes expanded in thyroid above 0.001, most were also found in blood.

This clonotype was detected many times. What it binds is unknown. At least 3 on the Clinical Activity Score was recorded for ophthalmopathy patients, who also had NOSPECS grade at least 4 and duration under 3 months. Amplified TCR beta CDR3 regions came from RNA transcripts. The HTBI set primed first-round TCR CDR3 RT-PCR. TCRdb passed the multiplex PCR reads through MiXCR, listing each CDR3 protein once. Here the sample spans about 600,000 distinct CDR3 sequences, roughly 16% being singletons. With V trimmed by 1 base and J by 2 bases, 1 base remained unmatched. The CDR3 sequence is 14 residues long. Germline V CDR1 and CDR2: DFQATT, SNEGSKA (reference sequence).

This clonotype was obtained from a woman aged 40 to 50 with Graves' ophthalmopathy. Sequencing was done on a sample of blood. The chain combines TRBV20-1 with TRBJ2-3, with 9 nucleotides matching TRBD2. This CDR3 reads CSARVAGVTDTQYF. The CDR3 DNA reads TGCAGTGCTAGAGTAGCGGGGGTCACAGATACGCAGTATTTT.